These 29 T cell receptor beta chains came from one sample sequenced in a study of blood T cell repertoires in COVID-19. Sequencing was performed with immunoSEQ multiplex PCR; in TCRdb, only in-frame clones are kept and a portion is missing. The table lists some 200,000 clones, approximately 90% of them singletons. Sequenced input: peripheral blood. The receptors originated from a man aged 45-65 years with acute or convalescent COVID-19.

This chain links TRBV6-5 with TRBJ1-6, with 8 bases that match TRBD1. The V and J ends lost 5 bases and 4 bases, in that order; junction bases with no gene match: 1. CDR1 is MNHEY and CDR2 is SVGAGI in the germline V gene. There are 14 residues in the CDR3. CDR3 bases: TGTGCCAGCAGTCGGGACAGGTATAATTCACCCCTCCACTTT. Protein product: CASSRDRYNSPLHF.

The V gene is TRBV18, the J gene TRBJ1-1; D is undetermined. The CDR3 is 14 residues long. Per germline, CDR1 KGHSH and CDR2 LQKENI. The ends were cut back, 3 bases at V and 4 bases at J, with 12 bases in the middle. This CDR3 reads CASSPEISTTEAFF. The CDR3 coding sequence is TGTGCCAGCTCACCGGAGATATCGACCACTGAAGCTTTCTTT.

The chain recombines TRBV7-2 with TRBJ1-2, with 11 positions matching TRBD1. The CDR3 is made up of 15 amino acids. Germline V CDR1 and CDR2: SGHTA, FQGNSA. J gave up 8 bases and V 6 bases, and 11 bases lay outside the gene matches. This CDR3 reads CASRRADRGRGGYTF. The CDR3 nucleotides are TGTGCCAGCAGGCGGGCGGACAGGGGGCGAGGGGGCTACACCTTC.

The chain carries TRBV3-1 (or the pseudogene TRBV3-2) and TRBJ1-4; D may be TRBD1 (6 bases). Germline values: CDR1 LGHDT, CDR2 YNNKEL (reference sequence). Trimming removed 5 bases at V and 7 bases at J, with 14 bases between. The CDR3 covers 14 residues. Here the CDR3 DNA reads TGTGCCAGCAGCTTCAGGGGTGATGGTGAAAAACTGTTTTTT. Its protein product is CASSFRGDGEKLFF.

The V call is TRBV19, the J call TRBJ1-1; 12 bases match TRBD1. There are 17 residues in the CDR3. V lost 3 bases and J lost 2; bases outside the gene matches: 7. The germline V gene has CDR1 LNHDA and CDR2 SQIVND (reference sequence). In DNA, the CDR3 is TGTGCCAGTAGTATGTGGGGACAGGGGGCTGCTAACACTGAAGCTTTCTTT. It specifies CASSMWGQGAANTEAFF. The whole variable domain, remainder taken from reference TRBV19 and TRBJ1-1, is DGGITQSPKYLFRKEGQNVTLSCEQNLNHDAMYWYRQDPGQGLRLIYYSQIVNDFQKGDIAEGYSVSREKKESFPLTVTSAQKNPTAFYLCASSMWGQGAANTEAFFGQGTRLTVV.

The rearrangement uses TRBV30 and TRBJ1-4; 9 nucleotides agree with TRBD1. Germline loops: CDR1 GTSNPN, CDR2 SVGIG (reference sequence). This CDR3 has 13 residues. J gave up 5 bases and V 6 bases, and 4 bases lay outside the gene matches. Here the CDR3 DNA reads TGTGCCTGCCAGGGACAGGGCAATGAAAAACTGTTTTTT. Translated, it gives CACQGQGNEKLFF.

This rearrangement joins TRBV7-8 to TRBJ1-5, with D perhaps matching TRBD1 (5 bases). The germline CDR1 and CDR2 sequences are SGHVS and FQNEAQ. Trimming removed 5 bases at V and 0 bases at J, with 17 bases between. CDR3 length: 17 amino acids. Here the CDR3 DNA reads TGTGCCAGCAGCCTCGACTCCGGGGGAGTTAGCAATCAGCCCCAGCATTTT. Protein sequence: CASSLDSGGVSNQPQHF. Complete variable domain (other parts from reference TRBV7-8 and TRBJ1-5): GAGVSQSPRYKVAKRGQDVALRCDPISGHVSLFWYQQALGQGPEFLTYFQNEAQLDKSGLPSDRFFAERPEGSVSTLKIQRTQQEDSAVYLCASSLDSGGVSNQPQHFGDGTRLSIL.

The V gene is TRBV9, the J gene TRBJ2-2, with D possibly TRBD1 on 5 matching bases. The germline gives CDR1 SGDLS, CDR2 YYNGEE. Trimming removed 0 bases from V and 3 bases from J, with 6 bases in between. The CDR3 extends over 14 amino acids. In nucleotides, the CDR3 is TGTGCCAGCAGCGTAGACAGGTACACCGGGGAGCTGTTTTTT. It is translated as CASSVDRYTGELFF.

This chain connects TRBV10-2 to TRBJ1-1; a possible D gene is TRBD1 (6 bases). Trimming pared 8 bases from V and 1 base from J, leaving 14 bases between. There are 14 residues in the CDR3. CDR1 is WSHSY, CDR2 SAAADI, per germline. The CDR3 sequence is CASGGQTRNTEAFF. The CDR3 DNA follows: TGCGCCAGCGGGGGACAAACAAGGAACACTGAAGCTTTCTTT.

The V gene is TRBV18, the J gene TRBJ1-2; 7 bases are a match to TRBD1. The CDR3 is 18 amino acids. The trim removed 5 bases at V and 6 bases at J, leaving 21 bases unmatched. CDR1 is KGHSH, CDR2 LQKENI, per germline. This chain's CDR3 is CASSFRSGQELGAHGYTF. The CDR3 DNA reads TGTGCCAGCTCATTCCGGAGCGGACAGGAGTTGGGGGCTCATGGCTACACCTTC.

The chain uses TRBV30 and TRBJ2-1; possible D gene TRBD2, 6 bases. The germline V and J ends were trimmed by 2 bases and 9 bases, with 17 bases remaining between them. The V gene's germline CDR1 is GTSNPN and CDR2 SVGIG (reference sequence). The CDR3 length is 14 residues. The CDR3 here is CAWSWGDPSGEQFF. CDR3 nucleotides: TGTGCCTGGAGTTGGGGGGACCCCTCGGGTGAGCAGTTCTTC.

This clone was counted a few times. In DNA, the CDR3 is TGTGCCAGCAGTGAAAAGGCCCGGACAGGCATAGGTTACGAGCAGTACTTC. Translating it yields CASSEKARTGIGYEQYF. The genes are TRBV6-1 and TRBJ2-7; 7 bases line up with TRBD1. CDR1 and CDR2 from the germline V gene are MNHNS and SASEGT. This CDR3 is 17 amino acids long. V dropped 2 bases and J dropped 4; count of bases not matched to a gene: 14.

The chain combines TRBV7-2 with TRBJ1-2, with D possibly TRBD1 on 5 matching bases. CDR3 length: 14 residues. From germline, CDR1 is SGHTA and CDR2 FQGNSA. Trimming stripped 1 base from V and 8 bases from J, with 14 bases between. The CDR3 coding sequence is TGTGCCAGCAGCTTAGAAGGGGTCCGTCCGGGCTACACCTTC. The encoded protein is CASSLEGVRPGYTF.

The rearrangement links TRBV2 to TRBJ1-2; 7 bases map to TRBD1. The CDR3 covers 12 residues. Looked up from germline, CDR1 is SNHLY and CDR2 is FYNNEI. Trimming removed 8 bases from V and 8 bases from J; junction bases left unmatched: 8. CDR3 DNA sequence: TGTGCCAGCTCCAAGGGGGCATGGGGCTACACCTTC. Protein: CASSKGAWGYTF. The full variable domain, rest sourced from reference TRBV2 and TRBJ1-2, is EPEVTQTPSHQVTQMGQEVILRCVPISNHLYFYWYRQILGQKVEFLVSFYNNEISEKSEIFDDQFSVERPDGSNFTLKIRSTKLEDSAMYFCASSKGAWGYTFGSGTRLTVV.

The chain is built from TRBV7-9 and TRBJ2-3, with 7 bases fitting TRBD1. This CDR3 has 15 residues. CDR1 is SEHNR and CDR2 is FQNEAQ in the germline V gene (reference sequence). V trimming: 4 bases; J trimming: 2 bases; junction bases outside the gene matches: 6. CDR3 bases: TGTGCCAGCAGCTCGGGACAGAGCGCCACAGATACGCAGTATTTT. Encoded protein: CASSSGQSATDTQYF.

This clone was seen only once. The chain employs TRBV7-6 and TRBJ2-5, with TRBD2 as a possible D gene (5 bases). CDR1 is SGHVS, CDR2 FNYEAQ, per germline. The CDR3 runs 16 residues. Trimming left V 8 bases short and J 1 base short, with 20 bases between. CDR3 DNA: TGTGCCAGCGCTAGACTAATTACCCCCTCCCAAGAGACCCAGTACTTC. Translation gives CASARLITPSQETQYF. Variable domain in full (rest from reference TRBV7-6 and TRBJ2-5): GAGVSQSPRYKVTKRGQDVALRCDPISGHVSLYWYRQALGQGPEFLTYFNYEAQQDKSGLPNDRFSAERPEGSISTLTIQRTEQRDSAMYRCASARLITPSQETQYFGPGTRLLVL.

The chain uses TRBV7-6 and TRBJ2-5; 8 positions match TRBD1. This CDR3 region has 13 residues. J lost 7 bases, V lost 5 bases, and 6 bases had no gene match. CDR1 and CDR2 from the germline V gene are SGHVS and FNYEAQ. This chain's CDR3 is CASSPGQGGTQYF. The CDR3 DNA reads TGTGCCAGCAGCCCCGGACAGGGAGGGACCCAGTACTTC.

This clone has only one observation. The V call is TRBV19, the J call TRBJ1-1; D not certain. In germline, CDR1 is LNHDA, CDR2 SQIVND (reference sequence). V was cut by 11 bases and J by 8 bases, with 15 bases left in between. The CDR3 runs 11 residues. CDR3 residues: CASILGSEAFF. The CDR3 coding sequence is TGTGCCTCTATTCTGGGCAGCGAAGCTTTCTTT.

The chain carries TRBV6-5 and TRBJ1-2; unclear D gene. Germline values: CDR1 MNHEY, CDR2 SVGAGI. CDR3 length equals 14 residues. Trimming removed 6 bases from V and 3 bases from J, with 14 bases in between. The CDR3 region is CASRRSGVDYGYTF. CDR3 DNA: TGTGCCAGCAGGCGTTCCGGGGTTGACTATGGCTACACCTTC.

V is TRBV3-1 (or the pseudogene TRBV3-2) and J is TRBJ2-4; 9 bases line up with TRBD1. The CDR3 is made up of 18 amino acids. V gave up 3 bases and J gave up 4 bases; unmatched junction bases: 13. Per the germline V gene, CDR1 is LGHDT and CDR2 is YNNKEL (reference sequence). This chain's CDR3 is CASSHDLTGTGRKNIQYF. The CDR3 DNA follows: TGTGCCAGCAGCCATGATTTGACCGGGACAGGGCGAAAAAACATTCAGTACTTC.

The rearrangement uses TRBV18 and TRBJ2-5; 7 nucleotides agree with TRBD1. This CDR3 has 13 residues. CDR1 is KGHSH and CDR2 is LQKENI in the germline V gene. V shed 4 bases, J shed 4 bases, and the junction held 3 bases outside the gene matches. The CDR3 nucleotides read TGTGCCAGCTCACGGGGACAGCCAGAGACCCAGTACTTC. Encoded protein: CASSRGQPETQYF.

This clone appeared once. This chain uses TRBV5-8 with TRBJ2-7; weak D call: TRBD2 (6 bases). V was trimmed by 1 base and J by 2 bases, leaving 13 bases between them. Germline CDR1 is SGHTS and CDR2 is YDEGEE. The CDR3 has 15 amino acids. CDR3 residues: CASSLPRRETYEQYF. CDR3 coding DNA: TGTGCCAGCAGCTTGCCTAGGAGGGAGACCTACGAGCAGTACTTC.

This clone was detected only once. The chain couples TRBV2 to TRBJ1-2; D is unresolved. CDR1 and CDR2 (germline): SNHLY, FYNNEI. The CDR3 extends over 14 amino acids. Trimming cost V 5 bases and J 5 bases, with 15 bases left between them. The CDR3 is CASSPVGPGYGYTF. CDR3 sequence (DNA): TGTGCCAGCAGTCCGGTAGGCCCCGGGTATGGCTACACCTTC.

The sample holds one count of this clone. Other DNA sequences in this specimen translate into the identical CDR3. The chain has TRBV6-5 and TRBJ1-4; 8 nucleotides match TRBD1. V trimming: 5 bases; J trimming: 5 bases; junction bases outside the gene matches: 4. In germline, CDR1 is MNHEY, CDR2 SVGAGI. The CDR3 sequence is 14 residues long. The CDR3 spells CASSRDRGNEKLFF. The CDR3 bases are TGTGCCAGCAGTCGAGACAGGGGAAATGAAAAACTGTTTTTT.

This clone was detected a few times. V is TRBV10-2 and J is TRBJ1-1; D is perhaps TRBD1 (6 bases). Germline V gives CDR1 WSHSY, CDR2 SAAADI. The CDR3 loop spans 13 amino acids. The V end was cut by 6 bases, the J end by 4 bases, with 12 bases between. The CDR3 nucleotides are TGCGCCAGCAGAGGACAGTTGGCCACTGAAGCTTTCTTT. Protein sequence: CASRGQLATEAFF.

This clone was found once. Within the sample, other DNA sequences also encode this same CDR3. V usage is TRBV6-5 and J usage is TRBJ2-7; possible D gene TRBD2, 6 bases. CDR3 length equals 12 residues. V was shortened by 5 bases and J by 4 bases, with 9 bases between the two germline ends. CDR1 and CDR2 from the germline V gene are MNHEY and SVGAGI. The CDR3 loop is CASSPGGYEQYF. DNA for the CDR3: TGTGCCAGCAGTCCTGGGGGGTACGAGCAGTACTTC.

The V and J genes are TRBV5-4 and TRBJ1-3; D ambiguous. CDR1 SGHNT and CDR2 YYREEE come from the germline V gene (reference sequence). The V gene lost 1 base and the J gene lost 0 bases, with 14 bases spanning the gap. The CDR3 runs 17 residues. CDR3 loop: CASSLHRGTSSGNTIYF. The DNA of the CDR3 is TGTGCCAGCAGCTTGCATCGGGGTACGAGCTCTGGAAACACCATATATTTT.

The chain has TRBV7-2 and TRBJ2-5, with 8 bases fitting TRBD2. Germline V gives CDR1 SGHTA, CDR2 FQGNSA. V lost 2 bases and J lost 1; bases outside the gene matches: 6. CDR3 size: 16 residues. In DNA, the CDR3 is TGTGCCAGCAGCTTATCGGCGGGGGGACTCCAAGAGACCCAGTACTTC. Translation gives CASSLSAGGLQETQYF.

V and J are TRBV5-4 and TRBJ1-1; D perhaps matches TRBD1 (5 bases). CDR1 is SGHNT, CDR2 YYREEE, per germline (reference sequence). CDR3 size: 15 residues. The V end was cut by 0 bases, the J end by 4 bases, with 13 bases between. In DNA, the CDR3 is TGTGCCAGCAGCTTGGCCAGCAGGGCCACCACTGAAGCTTTCTTT. Protein: CASSLASRATTEAFF. Using reference TRBV5-4 and TRBJ1-1 for the parts outside the CDR3, the full variable domain is ETGVTQSPTHLIKTRGQQVTLRCSSQSGHNTVSWYQQALGQGPQFIFQYYREEENGRGNFPPRFSGLQFPNYSSELNVNALELDDSALYLCASSLASRATTEAFFGQGTRLTVV.